This T cell receptor (beta chain) emerged from a study of T-cell memory formation after mild COVID-19. Study-level results: Prior to infection, memory already included some responding clones, suggesting cross-reactive memory joined. CD4+ contracting clones were mainly CM and EM; CD8+ ones, EMRA.

Notes on this clonotype: Antigen specificity is unknown.

One entry per CDR3 protein, called by TCRdb with MiXCR from the 5' RACE reads. This table holds some 260,000 distinct CDR3 sequences, 16% found once. Sample: PBMCs or a T cell subset sorted from them (not recorded which). The TCR was taken from a man younger than 30 who had mild COVID-19 (a few samples of this study predate the infection). Cell type and time point are not known.

CDR3 DNA sequence: TGTGCCAGCAGCCAAGCGGAGGGGGACAGGGGCTACGAGCAGTACTTC. It encodes CASSQAEGDRGYEQYF. The chain combines TRBV4-2 with TRBJ2-7; the match to TRBD1 covers 10 bases. The germline gives CDR1 LGHNA, CDR2 YNFKEQ. The CDR3 is 16 residues long. With V trimmed by 1 base and J by 3 bases, 6 bases remained unmatched.